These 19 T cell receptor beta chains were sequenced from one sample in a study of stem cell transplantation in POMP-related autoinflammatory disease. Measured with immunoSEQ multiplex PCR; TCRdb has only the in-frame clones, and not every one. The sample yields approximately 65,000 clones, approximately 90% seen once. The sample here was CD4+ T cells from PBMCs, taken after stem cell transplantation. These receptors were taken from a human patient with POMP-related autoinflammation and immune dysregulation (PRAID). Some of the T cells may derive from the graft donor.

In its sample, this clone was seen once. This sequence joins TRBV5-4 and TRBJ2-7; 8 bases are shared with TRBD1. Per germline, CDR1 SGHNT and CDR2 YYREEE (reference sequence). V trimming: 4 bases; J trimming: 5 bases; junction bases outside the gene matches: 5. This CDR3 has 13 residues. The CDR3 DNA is TGTGCCAGCAGCGTGGACAGGGTCAACGAGCAGTACTTC. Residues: CASSVDRVNEQYF.

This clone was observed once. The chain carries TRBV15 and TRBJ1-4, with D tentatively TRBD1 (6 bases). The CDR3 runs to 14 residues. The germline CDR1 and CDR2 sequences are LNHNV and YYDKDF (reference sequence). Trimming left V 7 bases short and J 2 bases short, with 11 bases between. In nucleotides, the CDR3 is TGTGCCACCAATCGGGACACTACTAATGAAAAACTGTTTTTT. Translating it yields CATNRDTTNEKLFF.

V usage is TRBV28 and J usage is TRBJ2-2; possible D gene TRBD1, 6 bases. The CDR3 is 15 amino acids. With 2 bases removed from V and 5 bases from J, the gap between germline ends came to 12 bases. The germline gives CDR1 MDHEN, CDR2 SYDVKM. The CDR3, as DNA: TGTGCCAGCAGTTTAGGGTCAGGGGTAACCGGGGAGCTGTTTTTT. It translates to CASSLGSGVTGELFF. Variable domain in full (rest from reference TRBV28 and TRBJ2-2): DVKVTQSSRYLVKRTGEKVFLECVQDMDHENMFWYRQDPGLGLRLIYFSYDVKMKEKGDIPEGYSVSREKKERFSLILESASTNQTSMYLCASSLGSGVTGELFFGEGSRLTVL.

The CDR3 bases are TGTGCCAGCAGAAGACTTTACAGGGGGCGCACTGAAGCTTTCTTT. It is translated as CASRRLYRGRTEAFF. The chain joins TRBV6-6 to TRBJ1-1, with 9 bases that match TRBD1. This CDR3 contains 15 residues. Germline loops: CDR1 MNHNY, CDR2 SVGAGI (reference sequence). The J segment lost 4 bases and the V segment lost 6 bases, leaving 9 bases of the junction unmatched.

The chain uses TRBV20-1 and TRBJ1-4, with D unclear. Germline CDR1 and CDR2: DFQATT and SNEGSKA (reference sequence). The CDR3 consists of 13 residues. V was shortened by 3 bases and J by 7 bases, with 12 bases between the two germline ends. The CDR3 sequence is CSASSKPGEKLFF. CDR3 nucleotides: TGCAGTGCTAGTTCAAAGCCGGGTGAAAAACTGTTTTTT.

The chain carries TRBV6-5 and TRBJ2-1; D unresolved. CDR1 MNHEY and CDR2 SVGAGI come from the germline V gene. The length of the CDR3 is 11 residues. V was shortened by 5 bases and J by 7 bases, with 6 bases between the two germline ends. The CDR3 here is CASSLPNEQFF. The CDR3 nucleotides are TGTGCCAGCAGTCTACCTAATGAGCAGTTCTTC.

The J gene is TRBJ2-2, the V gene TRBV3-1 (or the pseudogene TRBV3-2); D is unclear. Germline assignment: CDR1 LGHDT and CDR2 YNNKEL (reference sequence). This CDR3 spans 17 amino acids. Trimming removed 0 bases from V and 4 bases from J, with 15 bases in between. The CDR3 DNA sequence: TGTGCCAGCAGCCAAGAAATGGCCCTACCATTCACCGGGGAGCTGTTTTTT. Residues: CASSQEMALPFTGELFF.

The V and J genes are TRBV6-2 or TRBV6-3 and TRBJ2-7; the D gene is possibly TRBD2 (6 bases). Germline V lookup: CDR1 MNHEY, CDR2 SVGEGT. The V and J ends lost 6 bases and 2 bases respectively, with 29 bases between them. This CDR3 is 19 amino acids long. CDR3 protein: CASSDHALSAGLPTYEQYF. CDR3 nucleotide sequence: TGTGCCAGCAGCGACCACGCTCTGAGCGCGGGACTGCCTACCTACGAGCAGTACTTC.

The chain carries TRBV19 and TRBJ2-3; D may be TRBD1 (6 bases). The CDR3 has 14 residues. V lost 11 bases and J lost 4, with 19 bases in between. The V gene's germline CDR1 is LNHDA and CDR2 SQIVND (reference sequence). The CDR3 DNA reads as TGTGCCTCACGCGTACAGGGTTGGGCAGATACGCAGTATTTT. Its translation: CASRVQGWADTQYF.

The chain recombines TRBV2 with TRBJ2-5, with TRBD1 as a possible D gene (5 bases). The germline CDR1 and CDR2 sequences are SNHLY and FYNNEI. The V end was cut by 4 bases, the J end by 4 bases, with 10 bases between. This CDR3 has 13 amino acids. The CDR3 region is CASSGWTRETQYF. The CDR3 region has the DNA TGTGCCAGCAGTGGATGGACAAGAGAGACCCAGTACTTC.

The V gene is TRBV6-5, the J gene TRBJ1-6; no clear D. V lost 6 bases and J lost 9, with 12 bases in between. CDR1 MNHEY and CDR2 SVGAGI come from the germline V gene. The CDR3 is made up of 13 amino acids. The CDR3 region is CASRGPTGSPLHF. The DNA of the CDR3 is TGTGCCAGCAGAGGCCCGACGGGTTCACCCCTCCACTTT.

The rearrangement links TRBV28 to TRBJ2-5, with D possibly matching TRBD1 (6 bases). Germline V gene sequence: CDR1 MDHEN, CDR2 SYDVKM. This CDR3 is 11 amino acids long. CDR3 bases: TGTGTGGGGGCGGGTCTGGAGACCCAGTACTTC. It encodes CVGAGLETQYF.

The CDR3 nucleotides are TGTGCCAGCACGACCGGGAACACCGGGGAGCTGTTTTTT. Translation: CASTTGNTGELFF. The chain joins TRBV6-5 to TRBJ2-2; D is ambiguous. This CDR3 contains 13 residues. Between the trimmed V and J ends, which lost 7 bases and 1 base, there was a span of 7 bases. The germline V gene encodes CDR1 MNHEY and CDR2 SVGAGI.

As DNA, the CDR3 is TGCAGCGTGCGCGGAGCGAGGGGCAATGAGCAGTTCTTC. Translating gives CSVRGARGNEQFF. The chain combines TRBV29-1 with TRBJ2-1, with D perhaps given as TRBD1 or TRBD2 (5 bases each). The CDR3 has 13 amino acids. The germline gives CDR1 SQVTM, CDR2 ANQGSEA. V lost 6 bases to trimming and J lost 6 bases, with 15 bases between them.

The chain's CDR3 is CASSRTGWTDTQYF. CDR3 nucleotide sequence: TGTGCCAGCAGTAGGACAGGGTGGACAGATACGCAGTATTTT. The J gene is TRBJ2-3, the V gene TRBV2, with 8 nucleotides matching TRBD1. The germline gives CDR1 SNHLY, CDR2 FYNNEI. V shed 5 bases and J 3 bases; nucleotides not matched to a gene: 4. This CDR3 has 14 residues.

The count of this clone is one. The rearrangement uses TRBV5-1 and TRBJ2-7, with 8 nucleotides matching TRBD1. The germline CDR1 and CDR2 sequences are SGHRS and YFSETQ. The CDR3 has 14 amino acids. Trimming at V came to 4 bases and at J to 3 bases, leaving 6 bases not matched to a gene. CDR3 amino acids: CASSPVTGGYEQYV. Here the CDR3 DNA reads TGCGCCAGCAGCCCGGTCACAGGGGGCTACGAGCAGTACGTC.

DNA of the CDR3: TGTGCCAGCGACCAGATGGGGGACACAGATACGCAGTATTTT. It is translated as CASDQMGDTDTQYF. The chain links TRBV5-5 to TRBJ2-3; D could derive from TRBD1 or TRBD2 (5 bases each). The V gene lost 7 bases and the J gene lost 2 bases, with 14 bases spanning the gap. This CDR3 comprises 14 residues. The V gene's germline CDR1 is SGHKS and CDR2 YYEKEE (reference sequence).

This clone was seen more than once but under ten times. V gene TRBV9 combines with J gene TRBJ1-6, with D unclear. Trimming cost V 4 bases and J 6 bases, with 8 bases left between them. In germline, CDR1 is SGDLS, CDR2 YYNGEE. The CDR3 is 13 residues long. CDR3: CASSTDGNSPLHF. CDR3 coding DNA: TGTGCCAGCAGCACGGACGGTAATTCACCCCTCCACTTT. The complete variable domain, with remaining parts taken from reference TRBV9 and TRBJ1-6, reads DSGVTQTPKHLITATGQRVTLRCSPRSGDLSVYWYQQSLDQGLQFLIQYYNGEERAKGNILERFSAQQFPDLHSELNLSSLELGDSALYFCASSTDGNSPLHFGNGTRLTVT.

CDR3 protein: CASSDTIAGGPGELFF. The CDR3 DNA reads as TGTGCCAGCAGCGACACGATAGCGGGAGGCCCCGGGGAGCTGTTTTTT. V and J are TRBV11-1 and TRBJ2-2; TRBD2 matches at 10 bases. Trimming took 5 bases from V and 6 from J; bases not matched to a gene: 9. The length of the CDR3 is 16 residues. CDR1 and CDR2 (germline): SGHAT, FQDESV (reference sequence).